A single sample gave rise to the 3 T cell receptor beta chains below, sequenced in a study of shared clonotypes between healthy human individuals. The table came from immunoSEQ multiplex PCR; TCRdb's copy has only in-frame clones and leaves some out. The profile covers some 2,000,000 clones, with under 97% appearing a single time and roughly 0.13% taken by the ten largest. The sample was naive CD4+ T cells sorted from blood. Subset described: CD45RA+ positively selected. The receptor set was obtained from a man aged 18-30 years in good health.

The chain combines TRBV10-3 with TRBJ2-5; TRBD2 matches at 10 bases. The CDR3 has 16 amino acids. The junction had 7 bases not matched to a gene; V was cut back by 2 bases and J by 4 bases. Germline CDR1 ENHRY, CDR2 SYGVKD. The chain's CDR3 is CAISEARLAGIETQYF. The CDR3 DNA reads TGTGCCATCAGTGAGGCCAGACTAGCGGGCATAGAGACCCAGTACTTC.

The J gene is TRBJ1-6, the V gene TRBV30; D is possibly TRBD1 (5 bases). From germline, CDR1 is GTSNPN and CDR2 SVGIG (reference sequence). The CDR3 totals 15 residues. V dropped 2 bases and J dropped 12 bases, with 20 bases sitting between them. Here the CDR3 DNA reads TGTGCCTGGAGTACTTCCGGGACCGCATTTTTACCCCTCCACTTT. Its protein product is CAWSTSGTAFLPLHF.

The chain recombines TRBV7-2 with TRBJ2-1, with 13 bases fitting TRBD2. CDR1 and CDR2 (germline): SGHTA, FQGNSA. With V trimmed by 5 bases and J by 7 bases, 5 bases remained unmatched. CDR3 size: 15 residues. The CDR3 spells CASSELAGGQNEQFF. CDR3 sequence (DNA): TGTGCCAGCAGCGAACTAGCGGGAGGGCAGAATGAGCAGTTCTTC.